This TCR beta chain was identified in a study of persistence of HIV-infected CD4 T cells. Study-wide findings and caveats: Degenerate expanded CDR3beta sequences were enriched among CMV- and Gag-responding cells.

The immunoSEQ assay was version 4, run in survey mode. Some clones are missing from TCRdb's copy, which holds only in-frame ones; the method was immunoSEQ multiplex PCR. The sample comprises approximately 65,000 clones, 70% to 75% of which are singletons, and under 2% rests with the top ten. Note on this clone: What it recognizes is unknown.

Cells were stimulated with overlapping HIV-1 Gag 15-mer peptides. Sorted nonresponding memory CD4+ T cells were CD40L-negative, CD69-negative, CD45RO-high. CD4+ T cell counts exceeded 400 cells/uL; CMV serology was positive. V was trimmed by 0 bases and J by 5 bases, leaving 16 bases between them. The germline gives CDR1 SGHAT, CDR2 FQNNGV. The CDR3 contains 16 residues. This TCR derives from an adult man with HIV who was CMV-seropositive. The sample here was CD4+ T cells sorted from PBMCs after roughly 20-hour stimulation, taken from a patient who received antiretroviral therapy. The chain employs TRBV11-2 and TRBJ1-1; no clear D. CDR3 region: CASSLDLGRPGTEAFF. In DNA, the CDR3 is TGTGCCAGCAGCTTAGATTTGGGGAGGCCGGGTACTGAAGCTTTCTTT.